This is a list of T cell receptor beta chains from one sample in a study of blood T cell repertoires in COVID-19. The assay was immunoSEQ multiplex PCR, and TCRdb's table has in-frame clones only and misses some. Seen here are about 76,000 clones, around nine tenths observed once, and the top ten hold about 6%. The specimen sequenced was peripheral blood. Receptors originate from a human donor in a cohort sampled during active COVID-19. Both conserved end residues are part of each CDR3. The order of the fields is V gene, D gene, J gene, clone size, CDR3 DNA, CDR3 protein. D genes are given only for firm matches. Clone size is not always given. Where it is, it says once, few, many or a class for expanded clones.

>TRBV4-2|TRBD2|TRBJ2-1|.
TGTGCCAGCAGCCAAGATGGTAGCGGGGGGTACAATGAGCAGTTCTTC
CASSQDGSGGYNEQFF
>TRBV19|TRBD1|TRBJ1-5|.
TGTGCCAGTAGTGACAGGGTAGAAGATCAGCCCCAGCATTTT
CASSDRVEDQPQHF
>TRBV6-5|.|TRBJ1-5|.
TGTGCCAGCAGGATTAACAGGGAAAGCAATCAGCCCCAGCATTTT
CASRINRESNQPQHF
>TRBV10-3|TRBD1|TRBJ2-7|.
TGTGCCATCAGTGACGGGACAGGGAGAGCTAGTAGCACCTACGAGCAGTACTTC
CAISDGTGRASSTYEQYF
>TRBV19|.|TRBJ2-5|.
TGTGCCAGTAGGGACAACCAAGAGACCCAGTACTTC
CASRDNQETQYF
>TRBV2|TRBD1|TRBJ1-1|.
TGTGCCAGCAGCGGGACAGGGGGCAGGAACACTGAAGCTTTCTTT
CASSGTGGRNTEAFF
>TRBV18|TRBD1|TRBJ2-4|.
TGTGCCAGCTCAGCCATCGTGGGACAGGCTAAAAACATTCAGTACTTC
CASSAIVGQAKNIQYF
>TRBV3-1/TRBV3-2|.|TRBJ2-5|once
TGTGCCAGCACACGACAACAAGAGACCCAGTACTTC
CASTRQQETQYF
>TRBV15|TRBD2|TRBJ2-2|.
TGTGCCACCAGCAGAGATTTTAGCGGGGGTTTCTCCGGGGAGCTGTTTTTT
CATSRDFSGGFSGELFF
>TRBV11-3|TRBD1|TRBJ1-1|.
TGTGCCAGCAGCACTCAGGGGGACACTGAAGCTTTCTTT
CASSTQGDTEAFF
>TRBV29-1|.|TRBJ2-3|.
TGCAGCGTTCCAGGGGTTCCGCTAGATACGCAGTATTTT
CSVPGVPLDTQYF
>TRBV7-2|TRBD1|TRBJ2-7|.
TGTGCCAGCAGCACGGACAGGGGACTATACGAGCAGTACTTC
CASSTDRGLYEQYF
>TRBV27|TRBD2|TRBJ2-1|.
TGTGCCAGCAGTGAGCGGGGGGGATATTACAATGAGCAGTTCTTC
CASSERGGYYNEQFF
>TRBV12-3/TRBV12-4|.|TRBJ1-2|.
TGTGCCAGCAGTTTCAGGGACTATGGCTACACCTTC
CASSFRDYGYTF
>TRBV4-1|.|TRBJ1-5|.
TGCGCCAGCAGCCAAGAAGTGGGGTCAGGGTTTGATCAGCCCCAGCATTTT
CASSQEVGSGFDQPQHF
>TRBV7-2|TRBD2|TRBJ2-7|.
TGTGCCAGCAGCTTAGGGGGACTAGGGTCCTACGAGCAGTACTTC
CASSLGGLGSYEQYF
>TRBV5-4|.|TRBJ2-5|.
TGTGCCAGCAGCTTGGTAGGCAGGGGAACCCTGCTTACTAAAGAGACCCAGTACTTC
CASSLVGRGTLLTKETQYF
>TRBV7-9|.|TRBJ2-3|.
TGTGCCAGCAGCTTTCAGGGTTCAGATACGCAGTATTTT
CASSFQGSDTQYF
>TRBV4-1|TRBD1|TRBJ2-7|.
TGCGCCAGCAGCCAAGACATAAGGACAGGGGACTCCTACGAGCAGTACTTC
CASSQDIRTGDSYEQYF
>TRBV18|.|TRBJ2-5|.
TGTGCCAGCTCACCACCAAAGGAGGAGACCCAGTACTTC
CASSPPKEETQYF
>TRBV7-9|.|TRBJ1-2|.
TGTGCCAGCAGCTTAGGGCAGGACTATGGCTACACCTTC
CASSLGQDYGYTF
>TRBV7-3|TRBD1|TRBJ2-2|.
TGTGCCAGCAGCCCAAGACAGGGCCCCGGGGAGCTGTTTTTT
CASSPRQGPGELFF
>TRBV7-6|TRBD1|TRBJ2-7|.
TGTGCCAGCAGCTCCCAAGCGGATCCTGGGACAGGGAATTACGAGCAGTACTTC
CASSSQADPGTGNYEQYF
>TRBV7-2|TRBD1|TRBJ2-3|.
TGTGCCAGCAGCAGGAGACAGGGTCCAGATACGCAGTATTTT
CASSRRQGPDTQYF